This T cell receptor beta chain was sequenced during a study of blood T cells in healthy people across ages. Study-wide results and limits: The study could not conclusively compare naive and antigen-experienced cells, given its unsorted PBMCs.

This clonotype showed up just a few times. The antigen is unknown. The CDR3 contains 14 residues. Trimming stripped 4 bases from V and 2 bases from J, with 8 bases between. The germline V gene has CDR1 KGHDR and CDR2 SFDVKD. Per sample, extraction of total RNA gave at least 5.5 micrograms in every case. The use of a sample-barcoded 5' primer and a J-beta primer mix characterized a second PCR of roughly 6 to 11 cycles. All cDNA molecules were each tagged by a template-switch adaptor with 12 random nucleotides. One entry per CDR3 protein results from TCRdb running MiXCR on the 5' RACE reads. The repertoire has 650,000 to 1,000,000 distinct CDR3 sequences, around 45% of them found once; the top ten carry around 18%.

The rearrangement links TRBV24-1 to TRBJ1-5; D is undetermined. This sequence was found in a man aged 80 or over in good health. Sequencing was carried out using blood. CDR3 in amino acids: CATSEGSGNQPQHF. CDR3 in DNA: TGTGCCACCAGTGAGGGGTCGGGCAATCAGCCCCAGCATTTT.